The 18 T cell receptor beta chains in this list originate from one sample, sequenced in a study of shared clonotypes between healthy human individuals. Libraries were prepared by immunoSEQ multiplex PCR; TCRdb keeps only in-frame clonotypes and omits some of them. This sample has over a million clones, with around 74% found just once. Sequenced sample: memory CD4+ T cells sorted from blood. Subset meaning: CD45RA-negative fraction. These receptor sequences come from a man aged 18 to 30 in good health.

With respect to this clone: The same CDR3 arises from other DNA sequences in this sample as well. The chain couples TRBV5-4 to TRBJ2-5; 12 bases match TRBD2. The V and J ends lost 4 bases and 2 bases, in that order; junction bases with no gene match: 6. CDR1 and CDR2 (germline): SGHNT, YYREEE (reference sequence). The CDR3 consists of 16 residues. The CDR3 nucleotides read TGTGCCAGCAGCCCCGGACTAGCGGGATCACAAGAGACCCAGTACTTC. Translation gives CASSPGLAGSQETQYF.

The J gene is TRBJ2-7, the V gene TRBV6-5, with TRBD1 matching over 9 bases. The V gene's germline CDR1 is MNHEY and CDR2 SVGAGI. The ends lost 4 bases at V and 0 bases at J; junction bases unmatched: 4. The CDR3 is 15 amino acids. CDR3 DNA: TGTGCCAGCAGTTTCCGGGACAGGGCCTCCTACGAGCAGTACTTC. It encodes CASSFRDRASYEQYF.

The chain employs TRBV9 and TRBJ1-2, with 10 bases that match TRBD1. The V gene end was trimmed by 3 bases and the J gene end by 8 bases; junction bases not matched to a gene: 7. This CDR3 contains 14 residues. Germline-derived CDR1 and CDR2 are SGDLS and YYNGEE. CDR3 DNA: TGTGCCAGCAGCGGAACCGGGACAGGGGAAGGCTACACCTTC. The encoded protein is CASSGTGTGEGYTF.

The chain couples TRBV6-5 to TRBJ1-1; 9 positions agree with TRBD1. V shed 7 bases and J 5 bases; nucleotides not matched to a gene: 5. Germline values: CDR1 MNHEY, CDR2 SVGAGI. The CDR3 is 13 amino acids. The CDR3 here is CASIPQGATEAFF. The CDR3 coding sequence is TGTGCCAGCATCCCACAGGGGGCTACTGAAGCTTTCTTT.

The V and J genes are TRBV6-5 and TRBJ1-2; maybe TRBD1 (5 bases). CDR1 is MNHEY and CDR2 is SVGAGI in the germline V gene. V gave up 9 bases and J gave up 7 bases, with 21 bases separating them. The CDR3 runs to 14 residues. This chain's CDR3 is CASSGTPGLSGYTF. DNA of the CDR3: TGTGCCAGTAGCGGGACTCCGGGACTCTCTGGCTACACCTTC.

The rearrangement uses TRBV7-6 and TRBJ2-5; TRBD2 might be the D (5 bases). V lost 5 bases to trimming and J lost 1 base, with 14 bases between them. The CDR3 runs to 15 residues. The V gene's germline CDR1 is SGHVS and CDR2 FNYEAQ. CDR3 amino acids: CASSEYVGVQETQYF. The CDR3 bases are TGTGCCAGCAGCGAATATGTCGGGGTCCAAGAGACCCAGTACTTC.

This clone appeared a single time. The chain carries TRBV5-1 and TRBJ2-3; D not resolved. From germline, CDR1 is SGHRS and CDR2 YFSETQ. V lost 4 bases and J lost 2, with 14 bases in between. The CDR3 runs 15 residues. The CDR3 reads CASSVDGQITDTQYF. The CDR3, as DNA: TGCGCCAGCAGCGTTGACGGCCAGATCACAGATACGCAGTATTTT.

The V gene is TRBV6-5, the J gene TRBJ1-5; no firm D call. Germline V gives CDR1 MNHEY, CDR2 SVGAGI. The CDR3 runs 11 residues. The V end was cut by 5 bases, the J end by 5 bases, with 4 bases between. As DNA, the CDR3 is TGTGCCAGCAGTGACCATCAGCCCCAGCATTTT. It translates to CASSDHQPQHF.

Remarks on this clone: One end of the junction is discordant with germline, which a read error may explain. The CDR3 DNA reads TGTGCCAGCAGCCCCCTCGCCGGGGGGAGTTTCGGTGAAACTTTCTTT. This translates into CASSPLAGGSFGETFF. The rearrangement joins TRBV7-2 to TRBJ1-1, with D possibly TRBD1 on 5 matching bases. This CDR3 is built from 16 residues. Germline V CDR1 and CDR2: SGHTA, FQGNSA.

The chain employs TRBV11-3 and TRBJ1-5; D remains ambiguous. Germline loops: CDR1 SGHNT, CDR2 YENEEA. The CDR3 is made up of 14 amino acids. V was trimmed by 2 bases and J by 1 base, leaving 6 bases between them. CDR3: CASSLIRSNQPQHF. For the CDR3, the DNA is TGTGCCAGCAGCTTAATCCGCAGCAATCAGCCCCAGCATTTT.

This rearrangement joins TRBV5-1 to TRBJ2-5; the D gene is possibly TRBD2 (6 bases). CDR1 is SGHRS and CDR2 is YFSETQ in the germline V gene. CDR3 length equals 16 residues. V was cut by 0 bases and J by 2 bases, with 14 bases left in between. CDR3 DNA: TGCGCCAGCAGCTTGGGTGCTAGCGAATTACAAGAGACCCAGTACTTC. It yields the protein CASSLGASELQETQYF.

This clone has more than one count but fewer than ten. The rearrangement uses TRBV29-1 and TRBJ1-2; perhaps TRBD1 as D (5 bases). The V end was cut by 5 bases, the J end by 0 bases, with 10 bases between. CDR1 and CDR2 from the germline V gene are SQVTM and ANQGSEA. This CDR3 is built from 13 residues. The CDR3 nucleotides read TGCAGCGTTTGGGACGCGGCTAACTATGGCTACACCTTC. The encoded protein is CSVWDAANYGYTF.

This clone was seen just once. This chain connects TRBV18 to TRBJ2-1; 7 bases align to TRBD2. The CDR3 runs 13 residues. J lost 6 bases, V lost 4 bases, and 3 bases had no gene match. Per germline, CDR1 KGHSH and CDR2 LQKENI. CDR3 residues: CASSHGGSNEQFF. The CDR3 bases are TGTGCCAGCTCACACGGGGGGTCCAATGAGCAGTTCTTC.

This clone was detected only once. The chain is built from TRBV2 and TRBJ1-1, with a tentative D call TRBD1 (6 bases). This CDR3 is 12 amino acids long. The V gene's germline CDR1 is SNHLY and CDR2 FYNNEI. V shed 9 bases and J shed 2 bases, with 10 bases lying between them. The CDR3 coding sequence is TGTGCCAGACAGGGCTACAACACTGAAGCTTTCTTT. Residues: CARQGYNTEAFF.

This clone appeared a few times. The V call is TRBV29-1, the J call TRBJ2-1; D may be TRBD1 or TRBD2 (5 bases each). There are 13 residues in the CDR3. Germline V gene sequence: CDR1 SQVTM, CDR2 ANQGSEA. The V gene lost 3 bases and the J gene lost 0 bases, with 6 bases spanning the gap. CDR3 DNA sequence: TGCAGCGTTGACGGGGCCTCCTACAATGAGCAGTTCTTC. Protein: CSVDGASYNEQFF.

CDR3 sequence: CASRYPLAGYYEQYF. The DNA of the CDR3 is TGTGCCAGCAGGTACCCCTTGGCAGGGTACTACGAGCAGTACTTC. V usage is TRBV6-5 and J usage is TRBJ2-7; D possibly corresponds to TRBD1 (5 bases). CDR3 length: 15 amino acids. V lost 6 bases to trimming and J lost 3 bases, with 18 bases between them. Germline V gives CDR1 MNHEY, CDR2 SVGAGI.

As concerns this clone: One base away lies a much larger clone, so this may be a sequencing read error. Other nucleotide sequences in the sample specify the same CDR3. The CDR3 DNA sequence: TGTGCCAGCAGCTTGTCCGGGGGCTACGAGCAGTACTTC. This translates into CASSLSGGYEQYF. This chain uses TRBV7-9 with TRBJ2-7, with D tentatively TRBD2 (6 bases). The germline V and J ends were trimmed by 3 bases and 3 bases, with 9 bases remaining between them. The CDR3 extends over 13 amino acids. CDR1 is SEHNR and CDR2 is FQNEAQ in the germline V gene (reference sequence).

V gene TRBV7-2 combines with J gene TRBJ1-1, with 9 bases fitting TRBD1. V lost 5 bases to trimming and J lost 2 bases; unmatched junction nucleotides: 6. Germline V lookup: CDR1 SGHTA, CDR2 FQGNSA. The CDR3 loop spans 15 amino acids. The CDR3 reads CASSMWTGANTEAFF. The CDR3 DNA sequence: TGTGCCAGCAGCATGTGGACAGGGGCTAACACTGAAGCTTTCTTT.